This T cell receptor beta chain came from a study of blood T cells in healthy people across ages. This clonotype was found many times. Its antigen is as yet unknown. The second PCR ran roughly 6 to 12 cycles with a sample-barcoded 5' primer and J-beta primers. Researchers report that a template-switch adaptor with 12 random nucleotides tagged each cDNA molecule. Each CDR3 protein is one row after TCRdb ran MiXCR on the 5' RACE reads. The sample yields 630,000 or so distinct CDR3 sequences, less than 35% seen once. Study-level points and caveats: In these data, TCR beta diversity tracked strongly with naive T cell percentage.

Sequencing used blood. This TCR came from a woman of 80 years or more in good health.

CDR3 coding DNA: TGTGCCAGCAGTGACCCTACCTACGAGCAGTACTTC. Its protein is CASSDPTYEQYF. The chain recombines TRBV6-1 with TRBJ2-7; no firm D call. Trimming left V 3 bases short and J 2 bases short, with 5 bases between. The CDR3 loop spans 12 amino acids. Germline V gives CDR1 MNHNS, CDR2 SASEGT.